The 26 T cell receptor beta chains given below trace back to one sample, sequenced in a study of shared clonotypes between healthy human individuals. Clones were read by immunoSEQ multiplex PCR, and TCRdb kept only the in-frame ones, dropping some. This table holds about 2.4 million clones, 80% to 95% found once. Sample: naive CD4+ T cells from PBMCs. Indicated subset: CD45RA+ positively selected. These receptors came from a man between 18 and 29 years old in good health. Some clones in this sample may be carry-over from other donors' samples.

The rearrangement uses TRBV5-4 and TRBJ2-5; D might be TRBD2 (5 bases). The CDR3 length is 15 residues. CDR1 is SGHNT and CDR2 is YYREEE in the germline V gene (reference sequence). Trimming cost V 0 bases and J 1 base, with 10 bases left between them. The DNA for the CDR3 is TGTGCCAGCAGCTTGGGAGGGCCGATCCAAGAGACCCAGTACTTC. Translated: CASSLGGPIQETQYF.

This chain uses TRBV29-1 with TRBJ2-1; no clear D. The CDR3 runs 15 residues. In germline, CDR1 is SQVTM, CDR2 ANQGSEA. Trimming left V 8 bases short and J 8 bases short, with 25 bases between. CDR3 sequence reads: CSLVVRSLGWDEQFF. The CDR3 nucleotides read TGCAGCCTCGTGGTGCGCTCTCTGGGCTGGGATGAGCAGTTCTTC.

The gene calls are TRBV5-1 and TRBJ2-3; D gene uncertain. The V gene lost 0 bases and the J gene lost 0 bases, with 5 bases spanning the gap. Germline assignment: CDR1 SGHRS and CDR2 YFSETQ. The CDR3 consists of 14 residues. The chain's CDR3 is CASSLALSTDTQYF. DNA of the CDR3: TGCGCCAGCAGCTTGGCCCTTAGCACAGATACGCAGTATTTT.

As concerns this clone: Within the sample, other DNA sequences also encode this same CDR3. The chain employs TRBV28 and TRBJ2-6; no definite D call. The CDR3 has 15 amino acids. V was shortened by 1 base and J by 1 base, with 5 bases between the two germline ends. Looked up from germline, CDR1 is MDHEN and CDR2 is SYDVKM. Here the CDR3 reads CASSLSGSGANVLTF. The CDR3 DNA reads TGTGCCAGCAGTTTATCCGGGTCTGGGGCCAACGTCCTGACTTTC.

A word on this clone: The same CDR3 also results from other DNA sequences found in this sample. This chain connects TRBV18 to TRBJ2-7; D gene ambiguous. The CDR3 spans 12 residues. Per germline, CDR1 KGHSH and CDR2 LQKENI. V was trimmed by 3 bases and J by 4 bases, leaving 7 bases between them. The CDR3 spells CASSPGTYEQYF. CDR3 nucleotide sequence: TGTGCCAGCTCACCCGGCACGTACGAGCAGTACTTC. Looking up the rest from reference TRBV18 and TRBJ2-7 gives the full variable domain: NAGVMQNPRHLVRRRGQEARLRCSPMKGHSHVYWYRQLPEEGLKFMVYLQKENIIDESGMPKERFSAEFPKEGPSILRIQQVVRGDSAAYFCASSPGTYEQYFGPGTRLTVT.

The chain links TRBV18 to TRBJ2-6, with D tentatively TRBD1 (8 bases). Trimming took off 2 bases at V and 3 bases at J, with 11 bases between the two ends. CDR1 is KGHSH and CDR2 is LQKENI in the germline V gene. The CDR3 has 16 residues. CDR3 sequence (DNA): TGTGCCAGCTCACCAACAGGGGGGGATGGGGCCAACGTCCTGACTTTC. Amino acid sequence: CASSPTGGDGANVLTF.

The chain links TRBV7-2 to TRBJ2-1; 11 positions agree with TRBD1. The germline V gene has CDR1 SGHTA and CDR2 FQGNSA. CDR3 length: 15 amino acids. Trimming took 3 bases from V and 3 from J; bases not matched to a gene: 1. The CDR3 reads CASSLGQGGYNEQFF. In DNA form, the CDR3 reads TGTGCCAGCAGCTTGGGACAGGGGGGCTACAATGAGCAGTTCTTC. Using reference TRBV7-2 and TRBJ2-1 for the parts outside the CDR3, the full variable domain is GAGVSQSPSNKVTEKGKDVELRCDPISGHTALYWYRQSLGQGLEFLIYFQGNSAPDKSGLPSDRFSAERTGGSVSTLTIQRTQQEDSAVYLCASSLGQGGYNEQFFGPGTRLTVL.

The chain employs TRBV19 and TRBJ1-2; perhaps TRBD1 as D (5 bases). Germline loops: CDR1 LNHDA, CDR2 SQIVND (reference sequence). The CDR3 consists of 16 residues. V was shortened by 3 bases and J by 8 bases, with 22 bases between the two germline ends. CDR3 nucleotides: TGTGCCAGTAGTATCACTACAGGTCCCTCAGATCGGGGCTACACCTTC. Its protein is CASSITTGPSDRGYTF. Combining the CDR3 with reference TRBV19 and TRBJ1-2 gives the whole variable domain DGGITQSPKYLFRKEGQNVTLSCEQNLNHDAMYWYRQDPGQGLRLIYYSQIVNDFQKGDIAEGYSVSREKKESFPLTVTSAQKNPTAFYLCASSITTGPSDRGYTFGSGTRLTVV.

The rearrangement joins TRBV19 to TRBJ2-1; TRBD2 aligns across 9 bases. V lost 0 bases to trimming and J lost 7 bases; unmatched junction nucleotides: 7. This CDR3 is built from 16 residues. CDR1 LNHDA and CDR2 SQIVND come from the germline V gene (reference sequence). The CDR3 DNA is TGTGCCAGTAGTATAGATCCCTTAAGCGGGAGGAATGAGCAGTTCTTC. Translation: CASSIDPLSGRNEQFF.

The table lists this clone with a count of one. This rearrangement joins TRBV5-1 to TRBJ1-2; no firm D call. This CDR3 is built from 13 residues. Trimming stripped 4 bases from V and 5 bases from J, with 12 bases between. Germline CDR1 is SGHRS and CDR2 is YFSETQ. The CDR3 region has the DNA TGCGCCAGCAGCCAGGACCGGAGATATGGCTACACCTTC. Its protein product is CASSQDRRYGYTF.

V gene TRBV7-9 combines with J gene TRBJ1-5, with TRBD1 as a possible D gene (6 bases). The CDR3 contains 14 residues. Germline V gene lookup returns CDR1 SEHNR and CDR2 FQNEAQ (reference sequence). The V end lost 5 bases, the J end lost 0 bases, and 8 bases lay between the germline ends. The DNA for the CDR3 is TGTGCCAGCAGCGTGGACAGTAGCAATCAGCCCCAGCATTTT. As protein: CASSVDSSNQPQHF.

Comment on this clone: This CDR3 is also generated by other DNA sequences in the sample. The chain joins TRBV9 to TRBJ1-4; 10 nucleotides match TRBD1. Germline V gene lookup returns CDR1 SGDLS and CDR2 YYNGEE. This CDR3 is built from 14 residues. V lost 3 bases to trimming and J lost 5 bases; unmatched junction nucleotides: 1. The CDR3 DNA is TGTGCCAGCAGCGCGGGACAGGGGAATGAAAAACTGTTTTTT. Translated, it gives CASSAGQGNEKLFF.

As to this clone: Other DNA sequences in the same sample also yield this CDR3. The gene calls are TRBV19 and TRBJ2-7; 8 nucleotides agree with TRBD2. With V trimmed by 3 bases and J by 2 bases, 0 bases remained unmatched. CDR1 and CDR2 (germline): LNHDA, SQIVND (reference sequence). The CDR3 runs 13 residues. In nucleotides, the CDR3 is TGTGCCAGTAGTATCGGGGGGGCCTACGAGCAGTACTTC. Translated: CASSIGGAYEQYF.

The chain joins TRBV6-6 to TRBJ2-1, with a tentative D call TRBD2 (5 bases). The CDR3 sequence is 14 residues long. Trimming took off 5 bases at V and 4 bases at J, with 12 bases between the two ends. Germline-derived CDR1 and CDR2 are MNHNY and SVGAGI (reference sequence). This CDR3 reads CASSVGLRYNEQFF. The CDR3 DNA is TGTGCCAGCAGTGTAGGACTGAGGTACAATGAGCAGTTCTTC.

The rearrangement uses TRBV25-1 and TRBJ2-3; D not resolved. The CDR3 is made up of 13 amino acids. Germline V gene lookup returns CDR1 MGHDK and CDR2 SYGVNS. V was trimmed by 10 bases and J by 2 bases, leaving 13 bases between them. CDR3 sequence (DNA): TGTGCCACACTAAAATTATTCACAGATACGCAGTATTTT. As protein: CATLKLFTDTQYF.

Details on this clone: Other nucleotide sequences in the sample specify the same CDR3. The chain has TRBV18 and TRBJ1-3; D call uncertain. V lost 3 bases and J 4 bases, leaving 4 bases between the germline ends. The CDR3 extends over 12 amino acids. Germline assignment: CDR1 KGHSH and CDR2 LQKENI. The CDR3 protein is CASSPAGNTIYF. The CDR3 DNA follows: TGTGCCAGCTCACCTGCGGGAAACACCATATATTTT.

CDR3 sequence (DNA): TGTGCCAGCAGCTTACCGGGACGGTTAGGGGAGCAGTACTTC. Translated: CASSLPGRLGEQYF. This chain links TRBV7-9 with TRBJ2-7; either TRBD1 or TRBD2 may supply D (5 bases each). The CDR3 runs to 14 residues. Trimming removed 2 bases at V and 7 bases at J, with 15 bases between. The germline V gene has CDR1 SEHNR and CDR2 FQNEAQ (reference sequence).

The chain employs TRBV7-8 and TRBJ2-7, with 7 bases aligning to TRBD1. The CDR3 spans 16 residues. V was pared by 3 bases and J by 3 bases, with 11 bases of the junction left unmatched. Germline loops: CDR1 SGHVS, CDR2 FQNEAQ. Written as DNA, the CDR3 is TGTGCCAGCAGCTTCCGGGACAGAGCTTTTTACTACGAGCAGTACTTC. Translated, it gives CASSFRDRAFYYEQYF.

This chain joins TRBV28 and TRBJ2-7; possible D gene TRBD2, 6 bases. This CDR3 spans 16 amino acids. V shed 7 bases and J shed 2 bases, with 21 bases lying between them. Germline V CDR1 and CDR2: MDHEN, SYDVKM. DNA of the CDR3: TGTGCCAGCACCACGATTGCGGGAAACCCCCCCTACGAGCAGTACTTC. It yields the protein CASTTIAGNPPYEQYF.

This clone was detected only a few times. This chain connects TRBV25-1 to TRBJ1-5, with D unresolved. The CDR3 loop spans 14 amino acids. V was pared by 3 bases and J by 0 bases, with 6 bases between. Germline-derived CDR1 and CDR2 are MGHDK and SYGVNS. The CDR3 DNA reads TGTGCCAGCAGTGAGGCAGGTAGCAATCAGCCCCAGCATTTT. Translated: CASSEAGSNQPQHF. The variable domain in full, completed from reference TRBV25-1 and TRBJ1-5, reads EADIYQTPRYLVIGTGKKITLECSQTMGHDKMYWYQQDPGMELHLIHYSYGVNSTEKGDLSSESTVSRIRTEHFPLTLESARPSHTSQYLCASSEAGSNQPQHFGDGTRLSIL.

The chain recombines TRBV2 with TRBJ2-7; 7 nucleotides line up with TRBD1. This CDR3 has 15 amino acids. Germline trimming cut 7 bases from V and 3 bases from J; bases unmatched to any gene: 12. The germline V gene has CDR1 SNHLY and CDR2 FYNNEI. CDR3 nucleotides: TGTGCCAGCACCCCGGACAGGCGACTAAACTACGAGCAGTACTTC. It encodes CASTPDRRLNYEQYF.

The V call is TRBV6-1, the J call TRBJ2-1; unclear D gene. The V gene's germline CDR1 is MNHNS and CDR2 SASEGT. This CDR3 region has 13 residues. Trimming took off 4 bases at V and 8 bases at J, with 12 bases between the two ends. DNA of the CDR3: TGTGCCAGCAGTGGATTGGGCCCCGATGAGCAGTTCTTC. It codes for CASSGLGPDEQFF.

CDR3 sequence reads: CASRGGTQNTIYF. CDR3 coding DNA: TGTGCCAGCAGAGGAGGGACCCAAAACACCATATATTTT. This chain connects TRBV2 to TRBJ1-3; D is possibly TRBD1 (5 bases). Germline values: CDR1 SNHLY, CDR2 FYNNEI. The CDR3 extends over 13 amino acids. The V end was cut by 6 bases, the J end by 6 bases, with 12 bases between.

The chain recombines TRBV10-3 with TRBJ2-6; the match to TRBD1 covers 9 bases. Germline values: CDR1 ENHRY, CDR2 SYGVKD. Unmatched junction bases numbered 9, after V lost 4 bases and J lost 2 bases. This CDR3 is built from 18 residues. CDR3 amino acids: CAISGGQGNRPGANVLTF. CDR3 in DNA: TGTGCCATCAGTGGGGGACAGGGTAACCGGCCTGGGGCCAACGTCCTGACTTTC.

In this sample, this clone turned up once. The chain combines TRBV30 with TRBJ1-4; D gene ambiguous. V lost 7 bases and J lost 1, with 13 bases in between. The CDR3 contains 14 residues. The germline gives CDR1 GTSNPN, CDR2 SVGIG (reference sequence). CDR3: CASETGGTNEKLFF. Written as DNA, the CDR3 is TGTGCCTCCGAAACGGGCGGAACTAATGAAAAACTGTTTTTT.

The chain couples TRBV5-4 to TRBJ1-2; a weak D match, TRBD1 (6 bases). This CDR3 is built from 14 residues. The V end was cut by 3 bases, the J end by 2 bases, with 11 bases between. Germline values: CDR1 SGHNT, CDR2 YYREEE (reference sequence). CDR3 DNA: TGTGCCAGCAGCTCCCGGGACACAAACTATGGCTACACCTTC. It is translated as CASSSRDTNYGYTF.